This T cell receptor beta chain was profiled in a study of T cell changes during pregnancy in multiple sclerosis. The method was immunoSEQ multiplex PCR; TCRdb's version includes in-frame clones alone and lacks a portion of them. The top ten clones hold about 0.78% of a sample with fewer than 90,000 clones, around 94% of them seen once. This specimen consisted of peripheral blood, obtained in the third trimester of pregnancy. The sequence was collected from a female donor with multiple sclerosis, enrolled in a pregnancy study.

In nucleotides, the CDR3 is TGTGCCAGTAGTACCCCGGACAGGGGGAGACGCATGAACACTGAAGCTTTCTTT. This gives the protein CASSTPDRGRRMNTEAFF. The rearrangement uses TRBV19 and TRBJ1-1; 10 nucleotides line up with TRBD1. The CDR3 consists of 18 residues. The germline V gene encodes CDR1 LNHDA and CDR2 SQIVND (reference sequence). The V and J ends lost 4 bases and 0 bases, in that order; junction bases with no gene match: 11.